The 27 T cell receptor beta chains below were found in one sample sequenced in a study of blood T cell repertoires in COVID-19. Data came from immunoSEQ multiplex PCR; TCRdb stores just in-frame clones and leaves some out. The sample shows about 170,000 clones, less than 85% of them seen only once. The sample comprised peripheral blood. The source of these receptors is a middle-aged woman with COVID-19, enrolled during active disease.

The genes are TRBV5-6 and TRBJ2-7, with 7 positions matching TRBD2. From germline, CDR1 is SGHDT and CDR2 YYEEEE. The trim removed 6 bases at V and 3 bases at J, leaving 12 bases unmatched. The CDR3 totals 15 residues. The CDR3 nucleotides are TGTGCCAGCACCCTGGGGCCGGCGGGGGTCTACGAGCAGTACTTC. It codes for CASTLGPAGVYEQYF.

This clone has only one observation. The rearrangement joins TRBV5-4 to TRBJ2-2; no firm D call. Germline CDR1 is SGHNT and CDR2 is YYREEE (reference sequence). The V end lost 0 bases, the J end lost 1 base, and 4 bases lay between the germline ends. The CDR3 consists of 14 residues. The CDR3 is CASSLGGNTGELFF. The CDR3 nucleotides read TGTGCCAGCAGCTTGGGCGGGAACACCGGGGAGCTGTTTTTT.

The rearrangement links TRBV27 to TRBJ1-1; 7 bases are shared with TRBD1. This CDR3 has 14 residues. With 4 bases clipped from V and 3 bases from J, the junction kept 5 bases outside the gene matches. The germline V gene has CDR1 MNHEY and CDR2 SMNVEV (reference sequence). CDR3 DNA sequence: TGTGCCAGCAGTTACAGGGACAGTTACACTGAAGCTTTCTTT. As protein: CASSYRDSYTEAFF.

The chain has TRBV30 and TRBJ2-5, with 7 bases matching TRBD2. V dropped 2 bases and J dropped 5; count of bases not matched to a gene: 11. This CDR3 contains 15 residues. Per germline, CDR1 GTSNPN and CDR2 SVGIG (reference sequence). The CDR3 protein is CAWSRGMDGGETQYF. The CDR3 bases are TGTGCCTGGAGTCGCGGGATGGACGGGGGGGAGACCCAGTACTTC.

This clone was observed a handful of times. The V and J genes are TRBV20-1 and TRBJ2-1; D uncertain. The length of the CDR3 is 11 residues. Trimming removed 4 bases at V and 3 bases at J, with 4 bases between. Per germline, CDR1 DFQATT and CDR2 SNEGSKA (reference sequence). This CDR3 is CSANNYNEQFF. CDR3 nucleotides: TGCAGTGCTAACAACTACAATGAGCAGTTCTTC.

This clone came up once. V gene TRBV6-5 combines with J gene TRBJ2-2, with D hard to call. The V gene lost 4 bases and the J gene lost 5 bases, with 8 bases spanning the gap. CDR3 length equals 13 residues. Germline V gene lookup returns CDR1 MNHEY and CDR2 SVGAGI. The CDR3 is CASSFSRTGELFF. Here the CDR3 DNA reads TGTGCCAGCAGTTTTAGTCGAACCGGGGAGCTGTTTTTT.

The CDR3 coding sequence is TGTGCCAGCAGTCTCAGGGTTAACACTGAAGCTTTCTTT. Encoded protein: CASSLRVNTEAFF. This sequence joins TRBV6-1 and TRBJ1-1, with a weak D call TRBD1 (5 bases). From germline, CDR1 is MNHNS and CDR2 SASEGT. Trimming stripped 5 bases from V and 2 bases from J, with 9 bases between. There are 13 residues in the CDR3.

The gene calls are TRBV3-1 (or the pseudogene TRBV3-2) and TRBJ2-1, with D tentatively TRBD1 (6 bases). V was cut by 3 bases and J by 9 bases, with 15 bases left in between. The CDR3 spans 14 residues. Germline CDR1 LGHDT, CDR2 YNNKEL (reference sequence). CDR3 sequence: CASSQVNRVSEQFF. DNA for the CDR3: TGTGCCAGCAGCCAGGTGAACAGGGTGAGTGAGCAGTTCTTC.

V gene TRBV5-4 combines with J gene TRBJ1-3; TRBD1 aligns across 8 bases. Trimming cost V 4 bases and J 0 bases; bases outside gene matches: 0. CDR3 length: 14 amino acids. CDR1 SGHNT and CDR2 YYREEE come from the germline V gene (reference sequence). The CDR3 loop is CASSDRGSGNTIYF. The CDR3 DNA is TGTGCCAGCAGCGACAGGGGCTCTGGAAACACCATATATTTT.

The chain has TRBV5-4 and TRBJ1-1, with TRBD1 identical over 7 bases. V gave up 4 bases and J gave up 4 bases; unmatched junction bases: 10. Germline V gene data show CDR1 as SGHNT and CDR2 as YYREEE (reference sequence). The CDR3 has 15 residues. CDR3 bases: TGTGCCAGCAGCCCCCTCGACAGGGAAGTCACTGAAGCTTTCTTT. Protein sequence: CASSPLDREVTEAFF. Drawing the rest from reference TRBV5-4 and TRBJ1-1, the complete variable domain is ETGVTQSPTHLIKTRGQQVTLRCSSQSGHNTVSWYQQALGQGPQFIFQYYREEENGRGNFPPRFSGLQFPNYSSELNVNALELDDSALYLCASSPLDREVTEAFFGQGTRLTVV.

The CDR3 sequence: CASRRDRGAKNIQYF. CDR3 DNA: TGCGCCAGCAGACGGGACAGGGGAGCCAAAAACATTCAGTACTTC. The chain combines TRBV5-1 with TRBJ2-4; TRBD1 agrees at 10 bases. V lost 5 bases to trimming and J lost 0 bases; unmatched junction nucleotides: 2. Germline V gives CDR1 SGHRS, CDR2 YFSETQ. The CDR3 is 15 residues long.

CDR3 in amino acids: CASRTRTSGTDTQYF. CDR3 in DNA: TGTGCCAGCAGGACAAGGACTAGCGGCACAGATACGCAGTATTTT. The chain is built from TRBV6-6 and TRBJ2-3, with 9 bases fitting TRBD2. The length of the CDR3 is 15 residues. The V segment lost 6 bases and the J segment 1 base; nucleotides outside the gene matches: 5. The germline CDR1 and CDR2 sequences are MNHNY and SVGAGI (reference sequence).

The chain recombines TRBV12-5 with TRBJ2-2; D ambiguous. CDR1 LGHNT and CDR2 FRNRAP come from the germline V gene. V was shortened by 3 bases and J by 7 bases, with 6 bases between the two germline ends. This CDR3 contains 12 residues. CDR3 protein: CASGFRVGELFF. CDR3 coding DNA: TGTGCTAGTGGTTTTCGTGTCGGGGAGCTGTTTTTT.

This clone has only a few counts. The J gene is TRBJ2-5, the V gene TRBV5-5; D not resolved. Trimming pared 10 bases from V and 5 bases from J, leaving 12 bases between. Looked up from germline, CDR1 is SGHKS and CDR2 is YYEKEE (reference sequence). The CDR3 totals 11 residues. CDR3 sequence (DNA): TGTGCCGCAGGCGATGGGGAGACCCAGTACTTC. The encoded protein is CAAGDGETQYF.

J is TRBJ1-1 and V is TRBV6-2 or TRBV6-3; D call uncertain. Germline V lookup: CDR1 MNHEY, CDR2 SVGEGT. There are 14 residues in the CDR3. V lost 5 bases, J lost 5 bases, and 15 bases lay in between. The CDR3 DNA follows: TGTGCCAGCAGTGCTACTCGCTGGAGGACTGAAGCTTTCTTT. It specifies CASSATRWRTEAFF.

The chain recombines TRBV5-4 with TRBJ2-7, with 10 bases that match TRBD1. Germline CDR1 SGHNT, CDR2 YYREEE (reference sequence). V was clipped by 4 bases and J by 4 bases; unmatched bases: 5. This CDR3 region has 14 residues. Here the CDR3 reads CASSRPGQGYEQYF. Here the CDR3 DNA reads TGTGCCAGCAGCCGGCCGGGACAGGGGTACGAGCAGTACTTC.

The V and J genes are TRBV3-1 (or the pseudogene TRBV3-2) and TRBJ1-1; D call uncertain. The V end lost 3 bases, the J end lost 11 bases, and 16 bases lay between the germline ends. The CDR3 is 13 amino acids. Germline V gene lookup returns CDR1 LGHDT and CDR2 YNNKEL (reference sequence). This CDR3 is CASSQDIRGSAFF. The CDR3 region has the DNA TGTGCCAGCAGCCAGGATATTCGGGGATCGGCTTTCTTT.

The chain employs TRBV11-2 and TRBJ2-5; D might be TRBD2 (5 bases). The CDR3 is 17 residues long. With 0 bases removed from V and 3 bases from J, the gap between germline ends came to 17 bases. Germline CDR1 and CDR2: SGHAT and FQNNGV. CDR3 residues: CASSLDYVDPGEETQYF. As DNA, the CDR3 is TGTGCCAGCAGCTTAGATTATGTGGACCCCGGGGAAGAGACCCAGTACTTC.

The chain is built from TRBV7-9 and TRBJ2-7, with D possibly being TRBD2 (5 bases). Per the germline V gene, CDR1 is SEHNR and CDR2 is FQNEAQ (reference sequence). The CDR3 sequence is 14 residues long. V gave up 4 bases and J gave up 6 bases, with 16 bases separating them. The CDR3 sequence is CASSSTVRDREQYF. For the CDR3, the DNA is TGTGCCAGCAGCTCCACGGTCCGGGATCGCGAGCAGTACTTC. The full variable domain, with the rest looked up from reference TRBV7-9 and TRBJ2-7, is DTGVSQNPRHKITKRGQNVTFRCDPISEHNRLYWYRQTLGQGPEFLTYFQNEAQLEKSRLLSDRFSAERPKGSFSTLEIQRTEQGDSAMYLCASSSTVRDREQYFGPGTRLTVT.

This sequence joins TRBV10-1 and TRBJ2-2; 8 bases fit TRBD1. Germline V gene lookup returns CDR1 WNHNN and CDR2 SYGVQD (reference sequence). V lost 2 bases to trimming and J lost 5 bases; unmatched junction nucleotides: 1. This CDR3 is 14 amino acids long. CDR3 residues: CASSEGQGTGELFF. Written as DNA, the CDR3 is TGCGCCAGCAGTGAGGGACAGGGTACCGGGGAGCTGTTTTTT.

This rearrangement joins TRBV4-1 to TRBJ2-7, with D possibly TRBD1 on 6 matching bases. Germline assignment: CDR1 MGHRA and CDR2 YSYEKL. The CDR3 contains 14 residues. V was cut by 1 base and J by 3 bases, with 10 bases left in between. The CDR3 DNA is TGCGCCAGCAGCCAAGGGACAGCGAACTACGAGCAGTACTTC. This encodes CASSQGTANYEQYF.

CDR3 in amino acids: CASSKGRGRERAYEQYF. The CDR3 region has the DNA TGTGCCAGCAGCAAGGGGCGGGGGCGAGAACGGGCCTACGAGCAGTACTTC. The rearrangement joins TRBV5-4 to TRBJ2-7, with D possibly matching TRBD2 (7 bases). Trimming took off 4 bases at V and 2 bases at J, with 22 bases between the two ends. The germline gives CDR1 SGHNT, CDR2 YYREEE (reference sequence). The CDR3 runs to 17 residues. Drawing the rest from reference TRBV5-4 and TRBJ2-7, the complete variable domain is ETGVTQSPTHLIKTRGQQVTLRCSSQSGHNTVSWYQQALGQGPQFIFQYYREEENGRGNFPPRFSGLQFPNYSSELNVNALELDDSALYLCASSKGRGRERAYEQYFGPGTRLTVT.

This clone was found a few times. The rearrangement links TRBV28 to TRBJ2-3; TRBD2 matches at 10 bases. Germline V gene data show CDR1 as MDHEN and CDR2 as SYDVKM. Trimming cost V 5 bases and J 1 base; bases outside gene matches: 6. The CDR3 is made up of 16 amino acids. Here the CDR3 reads CASSEAGTSGTDTQYF. DNA of the CDR3: TGTGCCAGCAGTGAAGCCGGGACTAGCGGCACAGATACGCAGTATTTT.

Here the CDR3 DNA reads TGCGCCAGCAGCACCCCCGGGACAGGGAAGCGTTCACCCCTCCACTTT. Its translation is CASSTPGTGKRSPLHF. This chain uses TRBV4-1 with TRBJ1-6; 9 bases line up with TRBD1. The germline CDR1 and CDR2 sequences are MGHRA and YSYEKL. This CDR3 spans 16 amino acids. The trim removed 5 bases at V and 9 bases at J, leaving 11 bases unmatched.

The chain has TRBV11-2 and TRBJ2-5; TRBD1 aligns across 7 bases. Trimming at V came to 4 bases and at J to 1 base, leaving 12 bases not matched to a gene. The V gene's germline CDR1 is SGHAT and CDR2 FQNNGV. This CDR3 is built from 17 residues. CDR3 nucleotides: TGTGCCAGCAGCTCCGCCGTGATACAGGGGATCCAAGAGACCCAGTACTTC. Translation: CASSSAVIQGIQETQYF.

CDR3: CASSLDSGGGGYTF. Written as DNA, the CDR3 is TGTGCCAGCAGCTTAGATTCAGGGGGTGGCGGCTACACCTTC. V and J are TRBV7-9 and TRBJ1-2; 7 nucleotides agree with TRBD1. V gave up 1 base and J gave up 8 bases; unmatched junction bases: 7. In germline, CDR1 is SEHNR, CDR2 FQNEAQ (reference sequence). This CDR3 is 14 amino acids long.

This chain links TRBV28 with TRBJ1-1; the D is unclear. The CDR3 loop spans 13 amino acids. V was trimmed by 6 bases and J by 6 bases, leaving 14 bases between them. The germline V gene has CDR1 MDHEN and CDR2 SYDVKM. For the CDR3, the DNA is TGTGCCAGCAGAAGAGACGAGGTGGCTGAAGCTTTCTTT. Its protein is CASRRDEVAEAFF.